This TCR beta chain was captured in a study of T cells in Graves' hyperthyroidism and ophthalmopathy. Study results and caveats: Stable hyperthyroidism was separated from ophthalmopathy by a model based on 13 V-J features. Most clonotypes expanded in thyroid above 0.001 were likewise present in blood.

V shed 5 bases and J 12 bases; nucleotides not matched to a gene: 16. The germline V gene encodes CDR1 KGHDR and CDR2 SFDVKD. The CDR3 consists of 15 residues. Criteria for exclusion of patients were uncontrolled infection, other autoimmune disease, pregnancy or lactation. Remarks on this clonotype: Antigen unknown.

The source material, RNA transcripts, was used to amplify TCR beta CDR3 regions. HTBI primers were employed in a first-round RT-PCR of the TCR CDR3. One entry per CDR3 protein, called by TCRdb with MiXCR from the multiplex PCR reads. The table lists approximately 600,000 distinct CDR3 sequences, about 14% of them singletons. The sequencing sample was made of blood. V is TRBV24-1 and J is TRBJ2-5, with 8 bases fitting TRBD1. The clonotype comes from a woman in her twenties or thirties with Graves' hyperthyroidism that later progressed to Graves' ophthalmopathy. The DNA for the CDR3 is TGTGCCACCAGTGTCCAGGACAGGGTGTTCGGGGGCGAGTACTTC. This codes for CATSVQDRVFGGEYF.